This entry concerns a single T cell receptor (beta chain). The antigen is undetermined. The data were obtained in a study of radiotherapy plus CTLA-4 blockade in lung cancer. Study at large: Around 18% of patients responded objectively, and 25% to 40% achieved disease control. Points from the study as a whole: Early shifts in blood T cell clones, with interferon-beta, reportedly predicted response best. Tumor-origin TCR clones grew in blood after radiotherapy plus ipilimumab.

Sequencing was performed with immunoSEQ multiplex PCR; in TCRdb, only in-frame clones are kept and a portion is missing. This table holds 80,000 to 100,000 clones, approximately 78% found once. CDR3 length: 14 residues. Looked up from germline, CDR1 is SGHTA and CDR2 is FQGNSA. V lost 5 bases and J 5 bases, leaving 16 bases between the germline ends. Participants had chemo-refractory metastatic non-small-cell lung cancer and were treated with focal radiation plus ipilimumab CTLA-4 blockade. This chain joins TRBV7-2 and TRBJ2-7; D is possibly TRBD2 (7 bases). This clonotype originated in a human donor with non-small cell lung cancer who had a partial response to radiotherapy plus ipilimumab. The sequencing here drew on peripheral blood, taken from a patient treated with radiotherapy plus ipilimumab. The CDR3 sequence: CASSKGGADDEQYF. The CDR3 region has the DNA TGTGCCAGCAGCAAGGGGGGGGCGGACGACGAGCAGTACTTC.